The rows below give T cell receptor beta chains drawn from one sample of a study of control samples from healthy donors and cancer patients. TCRdb's table, derived via immunoSEQ multiplex PCR, lists solely in-frame clones and lacks some. There are about 120,000 clones in the sample; approximately 92% occur only once, and 5.5% lies in the top ten. Sequencing was carried out using blood. The receptor source for this set is a man aged 18 to 29 in good health. Both conserved end residues are part of each CDR3. A D gene is named only where the DNA matches it firmly. Part of the rows lack a size; the others show once, few, many or a class for expanded clones.

D gene: NA; V gene: TRBV5-1; clone size: NA; J gene: TRBJ2-3; CDR3 protein: CASQGSILGPGDTQYF; CDR3 DNA: TGCGCCAGCCAGGGTAGTATATTAGGGCCAGGAGATACGCAGTATTTT
D gene: NA; V gene: TRBV29-1; clone size: NA; J gene: TRBJ2-1; CDR3 protein: CSVFLWYNEQFF; CDR3 DNA: TGCAGCGTTTTTCTTTGGTACAATGAGCAGTTCTTC
D gene: TRBD1; V gene: TRBV25-1; clone size: once; J gene: TRBJ1-4; CDR3 protein: CASSGLGQGSEKLFF; CDR3 DNA: TGTGCCAGCAGTGGACTAGGACAGGGGAGTGAAAAACTGTTTTTT
D gene: NA; V gene: TRBV20-1; clone size: NA; J gene: TRBJ2-7; CDR3 protein: CSASVGGALPPYEQYF; CDR3 DNA: TGCAGTGCTAGTGTTGGCGGGGCGCTTCCACCCTACGAGCAGTACTTC
D gene: TRBD1; V gene: TRBV9; clone size: NA; J gene: TRBJ1-2; CDR3 protein: CASSLRTGTENYGYTF; CDR3 DNA: TGTGCCAGCAGCCTGCGGACAGGGACGGAGAACTATGGCTACACCTTC
D gene: TRBD2; V gene: TRBV5-1; clone size: NA; J gene: TRBJ2-5; CDR3 protein: CASSIGTSGNQETQYF; CDR3 DNA: TGCGCCAGCAGCATCGGGACTAGCGGTAACCAAGAGACCCAGTACTTC
D gene: NA; V gene: TRBV5-1; clone size: NA; J gene: TRBJ2-3; CDR3 protein: CASSPDSATQYF; CDR3 DNA: TGCGCCAGCAGCCCGGACTCCGCTACGCAGTATTTT
D gene: NA; V gene: TRBV9; clone size: NA; J gene: TRBJ2-2; CDR3 protein: CASSRGTYTNTGELFF; CDR3 DNA: TGTGCCAGCAGCCGAGGGACATACACGAACACCGGGGAGCTGTTTTTT
D gene: NA; V gene: TRBV6-1; clone size: NA; J gene: TRBJ1-5; CDR3 protein: CASSKVTYYSNQPQHF; CDR3 DNA: TGTGCCAGCAGTAAAGTAACTTATTATAGCAATCAGCCCCAGCATTTT
D gene: TRBD2; V gene: TRBV27; clone size: NA; J gene: TRBJ2-1; CDR3 protein: CASSLSGGAYNEQFF; CDR3 DNA: TGTGCCAGCAGTTTAAGCGGGGGGGCCTACAATGAGCAGTTCTTC
D gene: NA; V gene: TRBV4-1; clone size: NA; J gene: TRBJ2-3; CDR3 protein: CASSHPRTDTQYF; CDR3 DNA: TGCGCCAGCAGTCACCCTAGAACAGATACGCAGTATTTT
D gene: TRBD1; V gene: TRBV10-2; clone size: NA; J gene: TRBJ1-2; CDR3 protein: CASSSMDRAGGYTF; CDR3 DNA: TGCGCCAGCAGCTCGATGGACAGGGCTGGCGGCTACACCTTC
D gene: NA; V gene: TRBV30; clone size: NA; J gene: TRBJ2-2; CDR3 protein: CAWSPKGRLTGELFF; CDR3 DNA: TGTGCCTGGAGTCCTAAGGGGCGGTTGACCGGGGAGCTGTTTTTT
D gene: TRBD2; V gene: TRBV15; clone size: NA; J gene: TRBJ2-1; CDR3 protein: CATSGGTSGGDEQFF; CDR3 DNA: TGTGCCACCAGCGGAGGGACTAGCGGGGGGGATGAGCAGTTCTTC
D gene: TRBD1; V gene: TRBV7-6; clone size: NA; J gene: TRBJ2-1; CDR3 protein: CASSLFGDRIGIGSNEQFF; CDR3 DNA: TGTGCCAGCAGCTTATTTGGGGACAGGATCGGGATCGGATCCAATGAGCAGTTCTTC
D gene: NA; V gene: TRBV20-1; clone size: NA; J gene: TRBJ2-7; CDR3 protein: CSARGEDEQYF; CDR3 DNA: TGCAGTGCTAGGGGTGAGGACGAGCAGTACTTC
D gene: NA; V gene: TRBV12-5; clone size: NA; J gene: TRBJ1-2; CDR3 protein: CASGLVMSPGGGYGYTF; CDR3 DNA: TGTGCTAGTGGTTTGGTAATGTCCCCTGGGGGGGGGTATGGCTACACCTTC
D gene: NA; V gene: TRBV5-5; clone size: NA; J gene: TRBJ1-3; CDR3 protein: CASSRTATWGNTIYF; CDR3 DNA: TGTGCCAGCAGCCGGACAGCTACCTGGGGAAACACCATATATTTT
D gene: TRBD1; V gene: TRBV5-1; clone size: NA; J gene: TRBJ2-1; CDR3 protein: CASSRGQGIGNEQFF; CDR3 DNA: TGCGCCAGCAGCAGAGGACAGGGGATAGGCAATGAGCAGTTCTTC
D gene: TRBD2; V gene: TRBV5-6; clone size: NA; J gene: TRBJ2-7; CDR3 protein: CASSNLAGTRYEQYF; CDR3 DNA: TGTGCCAGCAGTAATCTAGCGGGGACCCGGTACGAGCAGTACTTC
D gene: TRBD1; V gene: TRBV5-6; clone size: once; J gene: TRBJ2-7; CDR3 protein: CASGSLGQGNEQYF; CDR3 DNA: TGTGCCAGCGGATCCTTGGGACAGGGCAACGAGCAGTACTTC
D gene: TRBD2; V gene: TRBV5-1; clone size: NA; J gene: TRBJ2-1; CDR3 protein: CASSAGGASYNEQFF; CDR3 DNA: TGCGCCAGCAGCGCGGGGGGGGCCTCCTACAATGAGCAGTTCTTC
D gene: NA; V gene: TRBV9; clone size: NA; J gene: TRBJ1-1; CDR3 protein: CASSPTTVNTEAFF; CDR3 DNA: TGTGCCAGCAGCCCCACGACAGTGAACACTGAAGCTTTCTTT
D gene: TRBD1; V gene: TRBV30; clone size: NA; J gene: TRBJ1-6; CDR3 protein: CAWRPDTGVSPLHF; CDR3 DNA: TGTGCCTGGAGACCTGATACAGGGGTCTCACCCCTCCACTTT
D gene: NA; V gene: TRBV2; clone size: NA; J gene: TRBJ1-2; CDR3 protein: CASSDGIYGYTF; CDR3 DNA: TGTGCCAGCAGTGATGGGATCTATGGCTACACCTTC
D gene: NA; V gene: TRBV9; clone size: once; J gene: TRBJ2-5; CDR3 protein: CASSETGKETQYF; CDR3 DNA: TGTGCCAGCAGCGAGACAGGAAAAGAGACCCAGTACTTC
D gene: NA; V gene: TRBV6-5; clone size: NA; J gene: TRBJ2-3; CDR3 protein: CASRQRLPSTDTQYF; CDR3 DNA: TGTGCCAGTCGACAGAGGCTTCCTAGCACAGATACGCAGTATTTT
D gene: NA; V gene: TRBV6-5; clone size: NA; J gene: TRBJ2-7; CDR3 protein: CATRTEYEQYF; CDR3 DNA: TGTGCCACCAGGACAGAATACGAGCAGTACTTC
D gene: NA; V gene: TRBV21-1; clone size: NA; J gene: TRBJ1-1; CDR3 protein: CASSKTRLPTGYQNTEAFF; CDR3 DNA: TGTGCCAGCAGCAAAACTCGACTCCCGACCGGATACCAGAACACTGAAGCTTTCTTT
D gene: NA; V gene: TRBV19; clone size: NA; J gene: TRBJ1-2; CDR3 protein: CASREIRGFGGGYTF; CDR3 DNA: TGTGCCAGTAGGGAGATACGGGGCTTCGGGGGTGGCTACACCTTC
D gene: NA; V gene: TRBV2; clone size: NA; J gene: TRBJ1-2; CDR3 protein: CASSESGTRPPGYTF; CDR3 DNA: TGTGCCAGCAGTGAGTCCGGGACTCGGCCACCTGGCTACACCTTC
D gene: TRBD2; V gene: TRBV30; clone size: NA; J gene: TRBJ2-3; CDR3 protein: CAWGPGGGRDTQYF; CDR3 DNA: TGTGCCTGGGGACCTGGCGGGGGGCGAGATACGCAGTATTTT
D gene: NA; V gene: TRBV5-1; clone size: NA; J gene: TRBJ2-2; CDR3 protein: CASSLQRGGTGELFF; CDR3 DNA: TGCGCCAGCAGCTTGCAAAGGGGGGGCACCGGGGAGCTGTTTTTT
D gene: NA; V gene: TRBV6-1; clone size: few; J gene: TRBJ1-4; CDR3 protein: CASSEVRVATNEKLFF; CDR3 DNA: TGTGCCAGCAGTGAAGTTAGGGTGGCAACTAATGAAAAACTGTTTTTT
D gene: TRBD2; V gene: TRBV2; clone size: NA; J gene: TRBJ2-2; CDR3 protein: CASSGLARTGELFF; CDR3 DNA: TGTGCCAGCAGCGGACTAGCGCGCACCGGGGAGCTGTTTTTT
D gene: NA; V gene: TRBV7-9; clone size: NA; J gene: TRBJ2-7; CDR3 protein: CASSLAPGQGSYEQYF; CDR3 DNA: TGTGCCAGCAGCTTAGCCCCGGGGCAGGGCTCCTACGAGCAGTACTTC
D gene: NA; V gene: TRBV9; clone size: NA; J gene: TRBJ1-2; CDR3 protein: CASTKGQGPGYTF; CDR3 DNA: TGTGCCAGCACCAAAGGCCAGGGACCAGGCTACACCTTC
D gene: NA; V gene: TRBV9; clone size: NA; J gene: TRBJ2-3; CDR3 protein: CASSSDPLTDTQYF; CDR3 DNA: TGTGCCAGCAGCTCGGACCCCCTCACAGATACGCAGTATTTT
D gene: TRBD2; V gene: TRBV14; clone size: NA; J gene: TRBJ2-1; CDR3 protein: CASSPRSSGEYEQFF; CDR3 DNA: TGTGCCAGCAGCCCCCGGAGTAGCGGGGAGTATGAGCAGTTCTTC
D gene: NA; V gene: TRBV11-2; clone size: NA; J gene: TRBJ2-1; CDR3 protein: CASSSAEEAYNEQFF; CDR3 DNA: TGTGCCAGCAGCTCCGCCGAGGAGGCGTACAATGAGCAGTTCTTC
D gene: NA; V gene: TRBV6-1; clone size: NA; J gene: TRBJ2-7; CDR3 protein: CASSEGEERGEQYF; CDR3 DNA: TGTGCCAGCAGTGAAGGGGAGGAGAGGGGTGAGCAGTACTTC
D gene: NA; V gene: TRBV13; clone size: few; J gene: TRBJ1-2; CDR3 protein: CASSFIANYGYTF; CDR3 DNA: TGTGCCAGCAGTTTCATAGCTAACTATGGCTACACCTTC
D gene: NA; V gene: TRBV4-2; clone size: once; J gene: TRBJ1-4; CDR3 protein: CASSQEEWSNEKLFF; CDR3 DNA: TGTGCCAGCAGCCAAGAGGAGTGGTCTAATGAAAAACTGTTTTTT
D gene: TRBD1; V gene: TRBV10-3; clone size: NA; J gene: TRBJ1-6; CDR3 protein: CAIQGTGNSPLHF; CDR3 DNA: TGTGCCATCCAGGGGACAGGGAATTCACCCCTCCACTTT
D gene: TRBD2; V gene: TRBV11-3; clone size: once; J gene: TRBJ2-3; CDR3 protein: CASSSGGGRSDTQYF; CDR3 DNA: TGTGCCAGCAGCTCCGGGGGGGGCCGGTCAGATACGCAGTATTTT
D gene: TRBD1; V gene: TRBV10-2; clone size: NA; J gene: TRBJ1-1; CDR3 protein: CASGRGQGGFAFF; CDR3 DNA: TGCGCCAGCGGGAGGGGACAGGGGGGGTTTGCTTTCTTT
D gene: NA; V gene: TRBV9; clone size: NA; J gene: TRBJ2-2; CDR3 protein: CASSVGSGELFF; CDR3 DNA: TGTGCCAGCAGCGTAGGGTCCGGGGAGCTGTTTTTT
D gene: NA; V gene: TRBV7-9; clone size: NA; J gene: TRBJ2-3; CDR3 protein: CASSRPGMGTDTQYF; CDR3 DNA: TGTGCCAGCAGCCGACCAGGGATGGGGACAGATACGCAGTATTTT
D gene: NA; V gene: TRBV18; clone size: NA; J gene: TRBJ1-4; CDR3 protein: CASSLGVLNEKLFF; CDR3 DNA: TGTGCCAGCTCACTCGGAGTTTTAAATGAAAAACTGTTTTTT
D gene: TRBD2; V gene: TRBV14; clone size: NA; J gene: TRBJ2-3; CDR3 protein: CASSQRISLLAGAVPTQYF; CDR3 DNA: TGTGCCAGCAGCCAGCGGATAAGTTTACTAGCGGGGGCTGTGCCCACGCAGTATTTT
D gene: NA; V gene: TRBV21-1; clone size: NA; J gene: TRBJ1-1; CDR3 protein: CASNPGQGRNTEAFF; CDR3 DNA: TGTGCCAGCAACCCGGGACAAGGGAGGAACACTGAAGCTTTCTTT
D gene: NA; V gene: TRBV20-1; clone size: NA; J gene: TRBJ1-1; CDR3 protein: CSASTGRETEAFF; CDR3 DNA: TGCAGTGCTAGTACAGGGAGGGAGACTGAAGCTTTCTTT
D gene: NA; V gene: TRBV5-1; clone size: NA; J gene: TRBJ1-2; CDR3 protein: CASSSTGNNYGYTF; CDR3 DNA: TGCGCCAGCAGCTCGACAGGAAACAACTATGGCTACACCTTC